A single sample is the source of the 23 T cell receptor beta chains below, sequenced in a study of control samples from healthy donors and cancer patients (dated by TCRdb to 2020 to 2022). The method behind the library was the immunoSEQ multiplex PCR assay. TCRdb took over this immuneACCESS table, retaining in-frame rearrangements with V and J assigned. Such tables are incomplete; in checked studies, under half of the missing clones stem from an unresolved V gene, and the remainder is unexplained. For this sample the table gives 200,000 or so clones, of which roughly 94% were detected only once. The ten biggest clones cover less than 1.6% of the sample. The specimen was blood. The receptors stem from a man aged 50 to 59 in good health.

This rearrangement joins TRBV2 to TRBJ2-2; 10 nucleotides agree with TRBD2. The V and J ends lost 10 bases and 0 bases, in that order; junction bases with no gene match: 2. This CDR3 is built from 14 residues. The germline CDR1 and CDR2 sequences are SNHLY and FYNNEI. The CDR3 DNA sequence: TGTGCCAAGCGGGGGGGAGCGAACACCGGGGAGCTGTTTTTT. It is translated as CAKRGGANTGELFF.

This sequence joins TRBV5-1 and TRBJ1-1; D is perhaps TRBD1 (5 bases). The V gene lost 0 bases and the J gene lost 8 bases, with 17 bases spanning the gap. The germline gives CDR1 SGHRS, CDR2 YFSETQ. This CDR3 spans 15 amino acids. The CDR3 sequence is CASSLAQGPGSEAFF. CDR3 nucleotides: TGCGCCAGCAGCTTGGCGCAGGGACCAGGGAGCGAAGCTTTCTTT.

This chain uses TRBV7-2 with TRBJ2-3, with 7 bases that match TRBD2. V lost 4 bases, J lost 1 base, and 5 bases stayed unmatched. This CDR3 comprises 15 residues. Germline V gives CDR1 SGHTA, CDR2 FQGNSA. This CDR3 reads CASSSGTTRTDTQYF. CDR3 sequence (DNA): TGTGCCAGCAGCTCCGGGACTACTCGCACAGATACGCAGTATTTT.

The rearrangement links TRBV18 to TRBJ1-2, with 7 bases fitting TRBD1. CDR3 size: 12 residues. With 5 bases clipped from V and 6 bases from J, the junction kept 3 bases outside the gene matches. Germline V lookup: CDR1 KGHSH, CDR2 LQKENI. CDR3 region: CASSAGTDGYTF. The CDR3 DNA sequence: TGTGCCAGCTCAGCCGGGACAGATGGCTACACCTTC.

V usage is TRBV5-6 and J usage is TRBJ2-1; unclear D gene. CDR3 length equals 16 residues. The V and J ends lost 1 base and 5 bases respectively, with 16 bases between them. Germline CDR1 is SGHDT and CDR2 is YYEEEE. The CDR3 region has the DNA TGTGCCAGCAGCTTGTTTCCAGGAAATAAGGACAATGAGCAGTTCTTC. Amino acids: CASSLFPGNKDNEQFF.

The chain recombines TRBV28 with TRBJ1-5; no firm D call. Per the germline V gene, CDR1 is MDHEN and CDR2 is SYDVKM. The CDR3 is made up of 15 amino acids. V lost 5 bases and J lost 2, with 13 bases in between. CDR3 residues: CASSPTRRGNQPQHF. In nucleotides, the CDR3 is TGTGCCAGCAGTCCCACAAGGAGAGGCAATCAGCCCCAGCATTTT.

CDR3 sequence: CSVGRGGLLGYTF. The CDR3 DNA reads as TGCAGCGTTGGAAGGGGAGGGTTACTTGGCTACACCTTC. The V call is TRBV29-1, the J call TRBJ1-2; tentative D call: TRBD1 (5 bases). The CDR3 consists of 13 residues. CDR1 is SQVTM, CDR2 ANQGSEA, per germline. The V end was cut by 4 bases, the J end by 7 bases, with 16 bases between.

The chain combines TRBV5-1 with TRBJ1-1; 9 bases are a match to TRBD1. The junction had 6 bases not matched to a gene; V was cut back by 4 bases and J by 5 bases. CDR3 length equals 14 residues. CDR1 and CDR2 from the germline V gene are SGHRS and YFSETQ. DNA of the CDR3: TGCGCCAGCAGCATGGGACAGGGTCATACTGAAGCTTTCTTT. It specifies CASSMGQGHTEAFF.

The chain has TRBV7-9 and TRBJ1-6, with TRBD1 matching over 8 bases. The CDR3 loop spans 14 amino acids. Germline V gene sequence: CDR1 SEHNR, CDR2 FQNEAQ (reference sequence). V lost 6 bases and J lost 10; bases outside the gene matches: 8. This chain's CDR3 is CASSTTGERSPLHF. The CDR3, as DNA: TGTGCCAGCAGTACGACAGGGGAGAGATCACCCCTCCACTTT.

The chain couples TRBV3-1 (or the pseudogene TRBV3-2) to TRBJ2-1, with TRBD2 matching 14 bases. The length of the CDR3 is 16 residues. V lost 4 bases to trimming and J lost 9 bases; unmatched junction nucleotides: 8. The germline CDR1 and CDR2 sequences are LGHDT and YNNKEL (reference sequence). CDR3 DNA sequence: TGTGCCAGCAGCCTGACGGGACTAGCGGGGGCGAGTGAGCAGTTCTTC. It is translated as CASSLTGLAGASEQFF.

The CDR3 here is CATSSRVGINEQFF. CDR3 DNA sequence: TGTGCCACCAGCAGCAGAGTAGGAATCAATGAGCAGTTCTTC. The chain employs TRBV15 and TRBJ2-1; the D is unclear. Trimming left V 3 bases short and J 6 bases short, with 12 bases between. The V gene's germline CDR1 is LNHNV and CDR2 YYDKDF (reference sequence). The CDR3 extends over 14 amino acids. The full variable domain, rest sourced from reference TRBV15 and TRBJ2-1, is DAMVIQNPRYQVTQFGKPVTLSCSQTLNHNVMYWYQQKSSQAPKLLFHYYDKDFNNEADTPDNFQSRRPNTSFCFLDIRSPGLGDTAMYLCATSSRVGINEQFFGPGTRLTVL.

V is TRBV27 and J is TRBJ1-2; 7 positions match TRBD1. The CDR3 totals 15 residues. V dropped 5 bases and J dropped 0; count of bases not matched to a gene: 6. Germline CDR1 reads MNHEY; CDR2 reads SMNVEV (reference sequence). CDR3 sequence: CASSPDRVTNYGYTF. Here the CDR3 DNA reads TGTGCCAGCAGTCCCGACAGGGTGACTAACTATGGCTACACCTTC.

The V gene is TRBV7-3, the J gene TRBJ2-3; 9 positions match TRBD2. This CDR3 has 15 amino acids. J was trimmed by 4 bases and V by 7 bases; bases with no gene match: 9. From germline, CDR1 is SGHTA and CDR2 FQGTGA. The CDR3 DNA sequence: TGTGCCAGCAAACCTAGCGGGGACCGCCCAGATACGCAGTATTTT. Translated, it gives CASKPSGDRPDTQYF.

The chain uses TRBV3-1 (or the pseudogene TRBV3-2) and TRBJ2-2; 11 nucleotides agree with TRBD2. The germline CDR1 and CDR2 sequences are LGHDT and YNNKEL (reference sequence). The CDR3 is 18 amino acids. V lost 2 bases and J lost 2; bases outside the gene matches: 7. CDR3 nucleotides: TGTGCCAGCAGCCAACACGTAGCGGGGGGGTCAAACACCGGGGAGCTGTTTTTT. It codes for CASSQHVAGGSNTGELFF.

This sequence joins TRBV6-6 and TRBJ1-1, with a weak D call TRBD1 (5 bases). The CDR3 extends over 14 amino acids. V lost 2 bases and J lost 4, with 11 bases in between. Germline V CDR1 and CDR2: MNHNY, SVGAGI (reference sequence). The CDR3 sequence is CASSYGGGFTEAFF. CDR3 DNA: TGTGCCAGCAGTTACGGGGGGGGGTTCACTGAAGCTTTCTTT.

The V and J genes are TRBV2 and TRBJ2-7; 7 nucleotides align to TRBD1. This CDR3 region has 16 residues. In germline, CDR1 is SNHLY, CDR2 FYNNEI. Trimming removed 3 bases from V and 3 bases from J; junction bases left unmatched: 11. The CDR3 sequence is CASSDIPSGTVYEQYV. For the CDR3, the DNA is TGTGCCAGCAGTGACATCCCCTCCGGGACAGTCTACGAGCAGTACGTC.

This clone has more than one count but fewer than ten. The chain uses TRBV5-1 and TRBJ1-6, with D possibly matching TRBD1 (6 bases). Trimming took off 4 bases at V and 9 bases at J, with 11 bases between the two ends. The CDR3 loop spans 13 amino acids. The V gene's germline CDR1 is SGHRS and CDR2 YFSETQ. CDR3 DNA sequence: TGCGCCAGCAGCCTACAGGGTTTTTCACCCCTCCACTTT. This encodes CASSLQGFSPLHF.

The rearrangement joins TRBV3-1 (or the pseudogene TRBV3-2) to TRBJ1-1, with D uncertain. The CDR3 spans 14 residues. Germline CDR1 reads LGHDT; CDR2 reads YNNKEL (reference sequence). Deletions cut 4 bases from V and 1 base from J, with 10 bases between. The CDR3 loop is CASSPAVGNTEAFF. The CDR3 DNA follows: TGTGCCAGCAGCCCTGCGGTGGGGAACACTGAAGCTTTCTTT.

J is TRBJ2-2 and V is TRBV6-4, with 14 bases identical to TRBD2. Germline assignment: CDR1 MRHNA and CDR2 SNTAGT. The CDR3 is 16 amino acids. Trimming took 4 bases from V and 9 from J; bases not matched to a gene: 7. CDR3 DNA: TGTGCCAGCAGTGCCCCGACTAGCGGGGGGGCCCGGGAGCTGTTTTTT. This gives the protein CASSAPTSGGARELFF.

The rearrangement joins TRBV11-2 to TRBJ2-7; D ambiguous. With 3 bases removed from V and 1 base from J, the gap between germline ends came to 4 bases. The CDR3 has 12 residues. Germline V lookup: CDR1 SGHAT, CDR2 FQNNGV. CDR3 protein: CASSFGSYEQYV. DNA of the CDR3: TGTGCCAGCAGCTTTGGGTCCTACGAGCAGTACGTC.

The chain is built from TRBV30 and TRBJ1-3; TRBD1 agrees at 7 bases. Germline trimming cut 5 bases from V and 0 bases from J; bases unmatched to any gene: 7. The CDR3 length is 15 residues. The germline V gene encodes CDR1 GTSNPN and CDR2 SVGIG (reference sequence). The DNA for the CDR3 is TGTGCCTGGGGGGGACAGACCAGCTCTGGAAACACCATATATTTT. It codes for CAWGGQTSSGNTIYF.

The chain has TRBV28 and TRBJ1-3, with D unclear. Trimming took 3 bases from V and 4 from J, leaving 7 bases between them. CDR1 is MDHEN and CDR2 is SYDVKM in the germline V gene. The CDR3 totals 13 residues. CDR3 bases: TGTGCCAGCAGTTTGGTACAAGGAAACACCATATATTTT. Its translation is CASSLVQGNTIYF.

This clone was counted a single time. The genes are TRBV10-1 and TRBJ1-2; a weak D match, TRBD1 (5 bases). Germline CDR1 reads WNHNN; CDR2 reads SYGVQD (reference sequence). V was trimmed by 4 bases and J by 2 bases, leaving 11 bases between them. The CDR3 runs 14 residues. CDR3 residues: CASSAGGSNYGYTF. The DNA for the CDR3 is TGCGCCAGCAGTGCGGGGGGATCAAACTATGGCTACACCTTC.